A selection of T cell receptor beta chains follows, all from one sample in a study of blood T cell repertoires in COVID-19. Assay used: immunoSEQ multiplex PCR; TCRdb lists only in-frame clones, some missing. Of fewer than 600,000 clones in the sample, roughly nine tenths were seen once. Specimen: peripheral blood. These receptors were obtained from a man younger than 30 with COVID-19, enrolled during active disease. Each CDR3 is given with its conserved first and last residue. Each record gives: clone size, V gene, CDR3 length, D gene, J gene, CDR3 protein, CDR3 DNA. The D gene is left open where the match is weak. Clone size is stated in some rows and not others, as once, few, many or a class when expanded.

size: .
V: TRBV24-1
length: 14
D: TRBD1
J: TRBJ1-1
CDR3: CATGRQGAITEAFF
DNA: TGTGCCACCGGAAGACAGGGGGCGATCACTGAAGCTTTCTTT

size: .
V: TRBV2
length: 15
D: TRBD1
J: TRBJ1-6
CDR3: CASTAPTGYNSPLHF
DNA: TGTGCCAGCACCGCGCCGACAGGGTATAATTCACCCCTCCACTTT

size: once
V: TRBV6-5
length: 15
D: .
J: TRBJ1-1
CDR3: CASSYSVGVNTEAFF
DNA: TGTGCCAGCAGTTACTCGGTAGGGGTGAACACTGAAGCTTTCTTT

size: .
V: TRBV10-1
length: 15
D: TRBD1
J: TRBJ2-1
CDR3: CASSSPGQGADEQFF
DNA: TGCGCCAGCAGCTCCCCGGGACAGGGGGCAGATGAGCAGTTCTTC

size: .
V: TRBV25-1
length: 13
D: .
J: TRBJ1-3
CDR3: CASSRFSGNTIYF
DNA: TGTGCCAGCAGTCGTTTCTCTGGAAACACCATATATTTT

size: .
V: TRBV19
length: 15
D: .
J: TRBJ1-2
CDR3: CASSILGAPNYGYTF
DNA: TGTGCCAGTAGTATCCTGGGGGCGCCTAACTATGGCTACACCTTC

size: .
V: TRBV6-6
length: 22
D: TRBD2
J: TRBJ2-5
CDR3: CASTYQNPGLAGGHPPQETQYF
DNA: TGTGCCAGCACCTATCAGAATCCGGGACTAGCGGGGGGGCACCCCCCGCAAGAGACCCAGTACTTC

size: .
V: TRBV11-2
length: 14
D: .
J: TRBJ2-2
CDR3: CASSLLANTGELFF
DNA: TGTGCCAGCAGCTTACTAGCGAACACCGGGGAGCTGTTTTTT

size: .
V: TRBV23-1
length: 15
D: .
J: TRBJ1-1
CDR3: CASSQSTWGGQEAFF
DNA: TGCGCCAGCAGTCAATCTACGTGGGGGGGGCAGGAAGCTTTCTTT

size: .
V: TRBV28
length: 15
D: TRBD1
J: TRBJ1-4
CDR3: CASSQQGGGNEKLFF
DNA: TGTGCCAGCAGTCAACAGGGGGGCGGGAATGAAAAACTGTTTTTT

size: .
V: TRBV3-1/TRBV3-2
length: 16
D: .
J: TRBJ1-5
CDR3: CASSQVRGSSNQPQHF
DNA: TGTGCCAGCAGCCAAGTACGAGGGAGTAGCAATCAGCCCCAGCATTTT

size: .
V: TRBV6-1
length: 14
D: .
J: TRBJ1-2
CDR3: CASSEDAGADRDTF
DNA: TGTGCCAGCAGTGAGGATGCGGGGGCGGACCGAGACACCTTC

size: once
V: TRBV10-2
length: 14
D: TRBD1
J: TRBJ2-1
CDR3: CASQAATGEDEQFF
DNA: TGCGCCAGCCAGGCGGCAACAGGGGAAGATGAGCAGTTCTTC

size: .
V: TRBV2
length: 13
D: .
J: TRBJ2-2
CDR3: CASKYTATGELFF
DNA: TGTGCCAGCAAGTATACAGCCACCGGGGAGCTGTTTTTT

size: few
V: TRBV2
length: 14
D: TRBD1
J: TRBJ1-1
CDR3: CASRERQGNTEAFF
DNA: TGTGCCAGCAGGGAAAGACAGGGGAACACTGAAGCTTTCTTT

size: .
V: TRBV30
length: 13
D: .
J: TRBJ2-2
CDR3: CAWSVGGSGELFF
DNA: TGTGCCTGGAGTGTAGGGGGTTCAGGGGAGCTGTTTTTT

size: .
V: TRBV6-5
length: 13
D: .
J: TRBJ1-2
CDR3: CASSYEGGYGYTF
DNA: TGTGCCAGCAGTTACGAAGGGGGCTATGGCTACACCTTC

size: .
V: TRBV2
length: 12
D: .
J: TRBJ1-2
CDR3: CASSGARYGYTF
DNA: TGTGCCAGCAGTGGGGCCAGGTATGGCTACACCTTC

size: .
V: TRBV29-1
length: 12
D: .
J: TRBJ2-7
CDR3: CSVSGEVHEQYF
DNA: TGCAGCGTGTCCGGGGAGGTGCACGAGCAGTACTTC

size: .
V: TRBV3-1/TRBV3-2
length: 17
D: TRBD1
J: TRBJ1-4
CDR3: CASSQEYPGQGNEKLFF
DNA: TGTGCCAGCAGCCAAGAATATCCGGGACAGGGTAATGAAAAACTGTTTTTT

size: .
V: TRBV30
length: 13
D: TRBD1
J: TRBJ2-1
CDR3: CAWSLGQGDEQFF
DNA: TGTGCCTGGAGTTTAGGACAGGGTGATGAGCAGTTCTTC

size: .
V: TRBV6-5
length: 13
D: .
J: TRBJ1-6
CDR3: CASSPQGNSPLHF
DNA: TGTGCCAGCAGCCCACAGGGTAATTCACCCCTCCACTTT

size: .
V: TRBV19
length: 11
D: .
J: TRBJ2-3
CDR3: CATQTDSTQYF
DNA: TGTGCCACCCAGACTGATTCCACGCAGTATTTT

size: .
V: TRBV5-1
length: 15
D: TRBD1
J: TRBJ2-7
CDR3: CASSLGTATTYEQYF
DNA: TGCGCCAGCAGCTTAGGGACAGCCACAACCTACGAGCAGTACTTC

size: once
V: TRBV5-1
length: 16
D: .
J: TRBJ1-1
CDR3: CASSSQGGYRTAEAFF
DNA: TGCGCCAGCAGCTCCCAGGGTGGGTACCGGACCGCTGAAGCTTTCTTT

size: .
V: TRBV3-1/TRBV3-2
length: 16
D: TRBD2
J: TRBJ2-2
CDR3: CASSQRSSGRAGELFF
DNA: TGTGCCAGCAGCCAAAGGTCCAGCGGGAGGGCCGGGGAGCTGTTTTTT

size: .
V: TRBV30
length: 15
D: TRBD2
J: TRBJ2-2
CDR3: CAWRLAGGRTGELFF
DNA: TGTGCCTGGCGTCTAGCGGGAGGCCGGACCGGGGAGCTGTTTTTT

size: once
V: TRBV4-1
length: 14
D: .
J: TRBJ1-2
CDR3: CASSQGTEGYGYTF
DNA: TGCGCCAGCAGCCAAGGGACGGAGGGCTATGGCTACACCTTC

size: .
V: TRBV12-3/TRBV12-4
length: 12
D: .
J: TRBJ2-1
CDR3: CASSPGRMEQFF
DNA: TGTGCCAGCAGTCCAGGAAGGATGGAGCAGTTCTTC

size: few
V: TRBV5-4
length: 15
D: .
J: TRBJ1-3
CDR3: CASSQATSSGNTIYF
DNA: TGTGCCAGCAGCCAAGCGACCAGCTCTGGAAACACCATATATTTT

size: .
V: TRBV7-2
length: 17
D: .
J: TRBJ2-2
CDR3: CASSLDGPAYATGELFF
DNA: TGTGCCAGCAGCTTAGATGGGCCCGCATACGCCACCGGGGAGCTGTTTTTT

size: .
V: TRBV24-1
length: 14
D: .
J: TRBJ2-2
CDR3: CATSDPTGTGELFF
DNA: TGTGCCACCAGTGATCCGACCGGGACCGGGGAGCTGTTTTTT

size: .
V: TRBV28
length: 16
D: .
J: TRBJ1-1
CDR3: CASSFLQGYGNTEAFF
DNA: TGTGCCAGCAGTTTTCTTCAGGGGTATGGGAACACTGAAGCTTTCTTT

size: .
V: TRBV23-1
length: 15
D: TRBD1
J: TRBJ1-1
CDR3: CASSPITGVEAEAFF
DNA: TGCGCCAGCAGCCCTATTACAGGGGTTGAGGCTGAAGCTTTCTTT

size: .
V: TRBV11-2
length: 15
D: TRBD2
J: TRBJ2-7
CDR3: CASSLGGLAGVEQYF
DNA: TGTGCCAGCAGCTTAGGTGGACTAGCGGGAGTCGAGCAGTACTTC

size: few
V: TRBV29-1
length: 10
D: .
J: TRBJ2-3
CDR3: CSVELSTQYF
DNA: TGCAGCGTTGAGTTGAGCACGCAGTATTTT

size: .
V: TRBV10-1
length: 12
D: .
J: TRBJ2-7
CDR3: CASSDTGYEQYF
DNA: TGCGCCAGCTCGGACACGGGTTACGAGCAGTACTTC

size: .
V: TRBV7-8
length: 16
D: .
J: TRBJ1-1
CDR3: CASSDSQAAGNTEAFF
DNA: TGTGCCAGCAGCGACTCACAGGCAGCCGGGAACACTGAAGCTTTCTTT

size: .
V: TRBV9
length: 11
D: .
J: TRBJ2-1
CDR3: CASAGDNEQFF
DNA: TGTGCCAGCGCAGGCGACAATGAGCAGTTCTTC

size: .
V: TRBV7-3
length: 16
D: TRBD1
J: TRBJ2-4
CDR3: CASSLTGQGFKNIQYF
DNA: TGTGCCAGCAGCTTAACAGGACAGGGCTTCAAAAACATTCAGTACTTC

size: .
V: TRBV7-8
length: 18
D: TRBD2
J: TRBJ2-6
CDR3: CASSLGLAGPSGANVLTF
DNA: TGTGCCAGCAGCTTGGGACTAGCGGGGCCCTCTGGGGCCAACGTCCTGACTTTC

size: .
V: TRBV3-1/TRBV3-2
length: 11
D: .
J: TRBJ1-4
CDR3: CASSQDRRLIF
DNA: TGTGCCAGCAGCCAAGATCGGCGGCTAATTTTT

size: .
V: TRBV7-9
length: 13
D: TRBD2
J: TRBJ2-7
CDR3: CASSLAGGYEQYF
DNA: TGTGCCAGCAGCTTAGCGGGGGGGTACGAGCAGTACTTC

size: .
V: TRBV6-4
length: 16
D: TRBD2
J: TRBJ2-1
CDR3: CASSPLAGGQGNEQFF
DNA: TGTGCCAGCAGTCCCCTAGCGGGGGGGCAGGGCAATGAGCAGTTCTTC

size: few
V: TRBV6-1
length: 17
D: TRBD1
J: TRBJ2-7
CDR3: CASSETGTGLRPYEQYF
DNA: TGTGCCAGCAGCGAAACCGGGACAGGGTTGAGGCCCTACGAGCAGTACTTC

size: .
V: TRBV6-5
length: 14
D: TRBD1
J: TRBJ2-2
CDR3: CASTIRDRVGELFF
DNA: TGTGCCAGCACGATCCGGGACAGGGTCGGGGAGCTGTTTTTT

size: .
V: TRBV3-1/TRBV3-2
length: 15
D: .
J: TRBJ2-3
CDR3: CASSQGGSLTDTQYF
DNA: TGTGCCAGCAGCCAAGGCGGCAGCCTGACAGATACGCAGTATTTT

size: .
V: TRBV9
length: 15
D: TRBD1
J: TRBJ1-2
CDR3: CASSPRTGQSYGYTF
DNA: TGTGCCAGCAGCCCTCGGACAGGCCAATCCTATGGCTACACCTTC

size: once
V: TRBV18
length: 12
D: TRBD1
J: TRBJ1-2
CDR3: CASSPTGDGYTF
DNA: TGTGCCAGCTCACCGACAGGGGATGGCTACACCTTC

size: .
V: TRBV4-2
length: 15
D: .
J: TRBJ1-5
CDR3: CASSRSIDSNQPQHF
DNA: TGTGCCAGCAGCCGTAGTATAGATTCCAATCAGCCCCAGCATTTT

size: .
V: TRBV4-1
length: 15
D: .
J: TRBJ1-1
CDR3: CASSQDATGDTEAFF
DNA: TGCGCCAGCAGCCAGGACGCAACAGGCGACACTGAAGCTTTCTTT

size: .
V: TRBV7-9
length: 15
D: TRBD1
J: TRBJ2-2
CDR3: CASSPGTGDTGELFF
DNA: TGTGCCAGCAGCCCCGGGACAGGGGACACCGGGGAGCTGTTTTTT

size: .
V: TRBV6-1
length: 12
D: .
J: TRBJ2-7
CDR3: CASSDSSREQYF
DNA: TGTGCCAGCAGTGATTCCTCGCGGGAGCAGTACTTC

size: once
V: TRBV11-2
length: 14
D: .
J: TRBJ2-1
CDR3: CASSQDSFYNEQFF
DNA: TGTGCCAGCAGCCAGGACAGTTTCTACAATGAGCAGTTCTTC

size: .
V: TRBV20-1
length: 14
D: TRBD2
J: TRBJ2-2
CDR3: CSASASGRVGELFF
DNA: TGCAGTGCTAGTGCCAGCGGGAGAGTCGGGGAGCTGTTTTTT

size: .
V: TRBV7-9
length: 14
D: TRBD1
J: TRBJ2-1
CDR3: CASVPPRGHNEQFF
DNA: TGTGCCAGCGTCCCCCCGAGGGGGCACAATGAGCAGTTCTTC

size: .
V: TRBV7-9
length: 17
D: TRBD1
J: TRBJ1-1
CDR3: CASSPRDSALMNTEAFF
DNA: TGTGCCAGCAGCCCGCGGGACAGCGCCCTCATGAACACTGAAGCTTTCTTT

size: .
V: TRBV11-3
length: 17
D: TRBD2
J: TRBJ2-3
CDR3: CASSRGLAGGDTDTQYF
DNA: TGTGCCAGCAGCCGCGGGCTAGCGGGGGGAGACACAGATACGCAGTATTTT